A single sample gave rise to the 24 T cell receptor beta chains below, sequenced in a study of identifying expanded T cells in peripheral blood. Clones were sequenced by immunoSEQ multiplex PCR, and TCRdb holds only the in-frame ones, with some missing. The repertoire holds 83,000 or so clones, with roughly 86% as singletons. Sequencing was performed on blood. The receptor set was obtained from a person between 18 and 75 years old in good health.

The chain links TRBV30 to TRBJ1-1, with D hard to call. This CDR3 contains 13 residues. The V end was cut by 1 base, the J end by 8 bases, with 14 bases between. The germline V gene has CDR1 GTSNPN and CDR2 SVGIG (reference sequence). For the CDR3, the DNA is TGTGCCTGGAGTGAAGGTAGACCAGCAGAAGCTTTCTTT. Translation: CAWSEGRPAEAFF. The variable domain in full, completed from reference TRBV30 and TRBJ1-1, reads SQTIHQWPATLVQPVGSPLSLECTVEGTSNPNLYWYRQAAGRGLQLLFYSVGIGQISSEVPQNLSASRPQDRQFILSSKKLLLSDSGFYLCAWSEGRPAEAFFGQGTRLTVV.

The V and J genes are TRBV10-2 and TRBJ2-2; a weak D match, TRBD2 (6 bases). The V end lost 8 bases, the J end lost 0 bases, and 10 bases lay between the germline ends. The V gene's germline CDR1 is WSHSY and CDR2 SAAADI. The CDR3 runs 14 residues. The CDR3 sequence is CASAGYPNTGELFF. CDR3 nucleotides: TGCGCCAGCGCGGGGTACCCGAACACCGGGGAGCTGTTTTTT.

The J gene is TRBJ2-1, the V gene TRBV6-4, with 13 bases identical to TRBD2. The germline gives CDR1 MRHNA, CDR2 SNTAGT. The CDR3 is made up of 14 amino acids. V lost 3 bases to trimming and J lost 10 bases; unmatched junction nucleotides: 3. The CDR3 DNA sequence: TGTGCCAGCAGTGAACTAGCGGGGGGGCGCGAGCAGTTCTTC. Translating gives CASSELAGGREQFF.

This clone was detected only once. The chain couples TRBV9 to TRBJ2-1; 15 bases are a match to TRBD2. The CDR3 is 16 amino acids. Trimming removed 0 bases from V and 10 bases from J; junction bases left unmatched: 5. Germline CDR1 SGDLS, CDR2 YYNGEE. The DNA of the CDR3 is TGTGCCAGCAGCGTAGGGACTAGCGGGGGGGCCTTGGAGCAGTTCTTC. This encodes CASSVGTSGGALEQFF.

The rearrangement joins TRBV27 to TRBJ1-2; D is ambiguous. Germline CDR1 MNHEY, CDR2 SMNVEV (reference sequence). The V gene lost 5 bases and the J gene lost 2 bases, with 9 bases spanning the gap. The CDR3 has 13 residues. The CDR3 region is CASSVYKNYGYTF. CDR3 DNA sequence: TGTGCCAGCAGTGTCTACAAGAACTATGGCTACACCTTC.

The rearrangement links TRBV6-4 to TRBJ2-3; 11 bases agree with TRBD2. This CDR3 spans 16 amino acids. CDR1 and CDR2 from the germline V gene are MRHNA and SNTAGT. J gave up 4 bases and V 5 bases, and 8 bases lay outside the gene matches. This CDR3 reads CASSKTSGRGSDTQYF. The CDR3 DNA is TGTGCCAGCAGTAAAACTAGCGGGAGAGGGTCAGATACGCAGTATTTT.

The chain uses TRBV28 and TRBJ1-3, with D hard to call. CDR3 length: 14 amino acids. The germline gives CDR1 MDHEN, CDR2 SYDVKM. V was shortened by 2 bases and J by 4 bases, with 9 bases between the two germline ends. In DNA form, the CDR3 reads TGTGCCAGCAGTTTAGGCTGGGCGGGAAACACCATATATTTT. Its translation is CASSLGWAGNTIYF.

The V call is TRBV4-1, the J call TRBJ2-7; either TRBD1 or TRBD2 may fit D (6 bases each). The germline CDR1 and CDR2 sequences are MGHRA and YSYEKL. Trimming stripped 4 bases from V and 3 bases from J, with 13 bases between. The CDR3 consists of 14 residues. This CDR3 is CASSPRGGSYEQYF. CDR3 in DNA: TGCGCCAGCAGCCCGCGAGGGGGGAGCTACGAGCAGTACTTC.

The chain recombines TRBV7-2 with TRBJ1-5; a possible D gene is TRBD1 (6 bases). CDR1 SGHTA and CDR2 FQGNSA come from the germline V gene. CDR3 length: 14 residues. The V end was cut by 7 bases, the J end by 3 bases, with 13 bases between. The DNA for the CDR3 is TGTGCCAGCACCCGCAGGGGTCCCAATCAGCCCCAGCATTTT. It translates to CASTRRGPNQPQHF. The full variable domain, with the rest looked up from reference TRBV7-2 and TRBJ1-5, is GAGVSQSPSNKVTEKGKDVELRCDPISGHTALYWYRQSLGQGLEFLIYFQGNSAPDKSGLPSDRFSAERTGGSVSTLTIQRTQQEDSAVYLCASTRRGPNQPQHFGDGTRLSIL.

The V and J genes are TRBV19 and TRBJ2-2, with a tentative D call TRBD1 (5 bases). Germline CDR1 reads LNHDA; CDR2 reads SQIVND (reference sequence). The CDR3 spans 14 residues. V lost 7 bases, J lost 0 bases, and 9 bases lay in between. This CDR3 reads CASNAGTNTGELFF. In nucleotides, the CDR3 is TGTGCCAGTAATGCAGGGACGAACACCGGGGAGCTGTTTTTT.

V usage is TRBV4-1 and J usage is TRBJ2-7, with a weak D call TRBD2 (5 bases). The CDR3 is 16 residues long. Trimming shortened V by 0 bases and J by 0 bases, and 12 bases separated the two germline ends. Germline CDR1 MGHRA, CDR2 YSYEKL. This CDR3 is CASSQDPGSASYEQYF. The CDR3 bases are TGCGCCAGCAGCCAAGATCCTGGTAGCGCCTCCTACGAGCAGTACTTC.

The chain is built from TRBV4-2 and TRBJ2-5; D may be TRBD1 (6 bases). CDR1 is LGHNA and CDR2 is YNFKEQ in the germline V gene. CDR3 length: 17 amino acids. V gave up 2 bases and J gave up 2 bases, with 18 bases separating them. The CDR3 is CASSQPGQLKGQETQYF. CDR3 nucleotides: TGTGCCAGCAGCCAACCGGGACAACTCAAGGGGCAAGAGACCCAGTACTTC.

The chain is built from TRBV2 and TRBJ1-2; D call uncertain. This CDR3 comprises 14 residues. Germline V gives CDR1 SNHLY, CDR2 FYNNEI. V shed 2 bases and J shed 0 bases, with 7 bases lying between them. The CDR3 nucleotides are TGTGCCAGCAGTGAACGCGGCCCTAACTATGGCTACACCTTC. Protein product: CASSERGPNYGYTF.

The CDR3 DNA is TGTGCCAGCAGCAAAGCGGAGGGGGGTGGGACTGAAGCTTTCTTT. Amino acid sequence: CASSKAEGGGTEAFF. The V gene is TRBV21-1, the J gene TRBJ1-1. TRBV21-1 is noted as a pseudogene. CDR3 size: 15 residues.

This clone appeared once. The genes are TRBV2 and TRBJ1-3; 7 bases line up with TRBD1. V trimming: 6 bases; J trimming: 0 bases; junction bases outside the gene matches: 5. The CDR3 loop spans 15 amino acids. Germline assignment: CDR1 SNHLY and CDR2 FYNNEI. CDR3 protein: CASRKGTVSGNTIYF. The CDR3 DNA follows: TGTGCCAGCAGGAAGGGGACAGTCTCTGGAAACACCATATATTTT.

A single count supports this clone. V is TRBV2 and J is TRBJ2-3, with D tentatively TRBD2 (5 bases). The CDR3 covers 14 residues. The germline CDR1 and CDR2 sequences are SNHLY and FYNNEI. Trimming cost V 5 bases and J 5 bases, with 14 bases left between them. CDR3 nucleotides: TGTGCCAGCAGTCGAACGGGATCAAGAGATACGCAGTATTTT. It specifies CASSRTGSRDTQYF.

This chain joins TRBV15 and TRBJ2-1; no reliable D call. The V gene lost 3 bases and the J gene lost 3 bases, with 3 bases spanning the gap. CDR1 and CDR2 (germline): LNHNV, YYDKDF (reference sequence). The CDR3 is 12 residues long. CDR3 DNA sequence: TGTGCCACCAGCAGGGGCTACAATGAGCAGTTCTTC. This translates into CATSRGYNEQFF. Combining the CDR3 with reference TRBV15 and TRBJ2-1 gives the whole variable domain DAMVIQNPRYQVTQFGKPVTLSCSQTLNHNVMYWYQQKSSQAPKLLFHYYDKDFNNEADTPDNFQSRRPNTSFCFLDIRSPGLGDTAMYLCATSRGYNEQFFGPGTRLTVL.

DNA of the CDR3: TGTGCCAGCTCACCCGCGCGCGGGGAAGAGCAGTACTTC. Protein sequence: CASSPARGEEQYF. The chain links TRBV18 to TRBJ2-7; possibly TRBD2 for D (6 bases). V was cut by 3 bases and J by 7 bases, with 13 bases left in between. This CDR3 is 13 amino acids long. Germline V gives CDR1 KGHSH, CDR2 LQKENI.

The chain carries TRBV5-4 and TRBJ1-2; maybe TRBD1 (5 bases). The V gene's germline CDR1 is SGHNT and CDR2 YYREEE (reference sequence). Trimming left V 3 bases short and J 5 bases short, with 17 bases between. The length of the CDR3 is 15 residues. CDR3 loop: CASSSGPQGRYGYTF. The CDR3 region has the DNA TGTGCCAGCAGCTCCGGGCCCCAGGGAAGATATGGCTACACCTTC.

This chain joins TRBV6-4 and TRBJ2-7; D is undetermined. This CDR3 has 15 residues. Germline CDR1 and CDR2: MRHNA and SNTAGT. V dropped 0 bases and J dropped 3 bases, with 12 bases sitting between them. CDR3 in DNA: TGTGCCAGCAGTGACTCGAGAGAGCAGAACTACGAGCAGTACTTC. Its translation: CASSDSREQNYEQYF.

V is TRBV28 and J is TRBJ2-7, with D maybe TRBD2 (6 bases). Trimming took 6 bases from V and 2 from J, leaving 14 bases between them. CDR1 MDHEN and CDR2 SYDVKM come from the germline V gene. CDR3 length: 14 amino acids. The CDR3 DNA sequence: TGTGCCAGCAGCGAACCGGGACTCCCCTACGAGCAGTACTTC. Translation gives CASSEPGLPYEQYF.

CDR3 residues: CASSDGDRRNNEQFF. In DNA, the CDR3 is TGCGCCAGCAGTGATGGGGACAGGAGGAACAATGAGCAGTTCTTC. This chain joins TRBV10-1 and TRBJ2-1; the match to TRBD1 covers 8 bases. CDR1 WNHNN and CDR2 SYGVQD come from the germline V gene (reference sequence). V shed 3 bases, J shed 5 bases, and the junction held 6 bases outside the gene matches. The CDR3 covers 15 residues.

Concerning this clone itself: The junction departs from germline at one end; a sequencing error may be responsible. This chain joins TRBV5-6 and TRBJ2-7, with D uncertain. This CDR3 contains 13 residues. CDR1 is SGHDT, CDR2 YYEEEE, per germline. The CDR3 nucleotides are TGTGCCAGCAGCTTGCGGCAGCCCTACGAGCGGTACTTC. Translated, it gives CASSLRQPYERYF. The full variable domain, rest sourced from reference TRBV5-6 and TRBJ2-7, is DAGVTQSPTHLIKTRGQQVTLRCSPKSGHDTVSWYQQALGQGPQFIFQYYEEEERQRGNFPDRFSGHQFPNYSSELNVNALLLGDSALYLCASSLRQPYERYFGPGTRLTVT.

This clone has only a few counts. The chain joins TRBV4-1 to TRBJ1-2, with D unclear. V lost 1 base, J lost 6 bases, and 12 bases lay in between. This CDR3 spans 14 amino acids. CDR1 and CDR2 (germline): MGHRA, YSYEKL. As DNA, the CDR3 is TGCGCCAGCAGCCAAGTGACGGCCGCGGATGGCTACACCTTC. Amino acid sequence: CASSQVTAADGYTF.